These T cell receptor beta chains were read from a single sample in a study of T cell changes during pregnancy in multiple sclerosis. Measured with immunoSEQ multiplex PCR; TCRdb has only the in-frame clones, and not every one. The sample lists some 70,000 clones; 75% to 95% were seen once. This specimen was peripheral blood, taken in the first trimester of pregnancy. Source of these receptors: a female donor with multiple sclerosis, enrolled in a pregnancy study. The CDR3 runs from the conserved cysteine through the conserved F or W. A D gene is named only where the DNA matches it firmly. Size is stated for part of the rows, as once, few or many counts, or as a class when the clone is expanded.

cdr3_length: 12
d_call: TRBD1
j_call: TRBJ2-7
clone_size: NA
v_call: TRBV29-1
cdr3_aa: CSAGQDTYEQYF
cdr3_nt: TGCAGCGCTGGACAGGACACCTACGAGCAGTACTTC

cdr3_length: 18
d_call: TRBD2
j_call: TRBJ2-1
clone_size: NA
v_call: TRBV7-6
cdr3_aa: CASSPIGLAGVPYNEQFF
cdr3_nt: TGTGCCAGCAGCCCTATCGGACTAGCGGGAGTCCCATACAATGAGCAGTTCTTC

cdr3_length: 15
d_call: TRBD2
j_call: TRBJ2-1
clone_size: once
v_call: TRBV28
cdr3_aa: CASSLTSGRKTEQFF
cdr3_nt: TGTGCCAGCAGTTTGACGAGCGGGAGGAAAACTGAGCAGTTCTTC

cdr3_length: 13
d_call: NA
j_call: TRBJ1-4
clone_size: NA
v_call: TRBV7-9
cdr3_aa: CASSLTGLEKLFF
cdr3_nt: TGTGCCAGCAGCTTAACAGGGTTGGAAAAACTGTTTTTT

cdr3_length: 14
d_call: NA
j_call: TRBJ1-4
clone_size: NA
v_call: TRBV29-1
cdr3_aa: CSVERQGTNEKLFF
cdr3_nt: TGCAGCGTTGAACGTCAGGGGACTAATGAAAAACTGTTTTTT

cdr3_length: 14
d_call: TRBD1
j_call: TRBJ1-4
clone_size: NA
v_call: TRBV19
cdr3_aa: CASRMDRGREKLFF
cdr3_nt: TGTGCCAGTAGGATGGACAGGGGCCGTGAAAAACTGTTTTTT

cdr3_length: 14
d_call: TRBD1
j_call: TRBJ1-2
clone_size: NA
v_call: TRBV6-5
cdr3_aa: CASSYSWTGGSYTF
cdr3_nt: TGTGCCAGCAGTTACTCGTGGACAGGGGGTAGCTACACCTTC

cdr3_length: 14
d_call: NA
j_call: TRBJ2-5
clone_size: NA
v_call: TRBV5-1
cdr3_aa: CASSSEGGMETQYF
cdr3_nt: TGCGCCAGCAGCTCAGAGGGGGGGATGGAGACCCAGTACTTC

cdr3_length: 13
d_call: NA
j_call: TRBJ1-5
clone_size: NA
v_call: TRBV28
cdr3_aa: CASSLSMRDPVHF
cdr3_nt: TGTGCCAGCAGTTTAAGCATGCGGGACCCCGTGCATTTT

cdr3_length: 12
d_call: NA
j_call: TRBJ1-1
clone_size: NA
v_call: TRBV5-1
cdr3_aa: CASSLAGGEAFF
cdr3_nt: TGCGCCAGCAGCTTGGCGGGCGGGGAAGCTTTCTTT

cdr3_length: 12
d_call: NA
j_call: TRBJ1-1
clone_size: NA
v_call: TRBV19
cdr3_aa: CASSMRDTEAFF
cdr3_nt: TGTGCCAGTAGTATGAGGGACACTGAAGCTTTCTTT

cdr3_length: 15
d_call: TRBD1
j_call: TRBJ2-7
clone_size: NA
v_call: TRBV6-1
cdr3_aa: CASGSVRGGSYEQYF
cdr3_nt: TGTGCCAGCGGATCGGTTAGAGGGGGCAGCTACGAGCAGTACTTC

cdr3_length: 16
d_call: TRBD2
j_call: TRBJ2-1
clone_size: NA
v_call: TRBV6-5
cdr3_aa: CASSYSGTSGSNEQFF
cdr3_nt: TGTGCCAGCAGTTACTCCGGGACTAGCGGGAGCAATGAGCAGTTCTTC

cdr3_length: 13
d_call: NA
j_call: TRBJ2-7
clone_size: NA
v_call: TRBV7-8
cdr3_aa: CASSQRGLYEQYF
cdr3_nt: TGTGCCAGCAGCCAACGAGGGCTGTACGAGCAGTACTTC

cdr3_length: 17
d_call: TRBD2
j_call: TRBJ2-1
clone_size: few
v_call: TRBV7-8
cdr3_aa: CASSSRLAGAVGLEQFF
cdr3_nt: TGTGCCAGCAGCTCGCGACTAGCGGGAGCGGTTGGTCTTGAGCAGTTCTTC

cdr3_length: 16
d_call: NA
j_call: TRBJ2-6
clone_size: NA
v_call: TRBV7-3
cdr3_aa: CASSSGHISGANVLTF
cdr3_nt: TGTGCCAGCAGCTCGGGACACATCTCTGGGGCCAACGTCCTGACTTTC

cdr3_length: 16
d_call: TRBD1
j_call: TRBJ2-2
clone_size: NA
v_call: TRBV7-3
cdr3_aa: CASSPRGQLYTGELFF
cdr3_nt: TGTGCCAGCAGCCCGAGGGGACAGCTTTACACCGGGGAGCTGTTTTTT

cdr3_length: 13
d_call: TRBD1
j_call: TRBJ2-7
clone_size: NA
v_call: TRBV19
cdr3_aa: CASSQTGGLEQYF
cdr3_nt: TGTGCCAGTAGTCAAACAGGGGGACTCGAGCAGTACTTC

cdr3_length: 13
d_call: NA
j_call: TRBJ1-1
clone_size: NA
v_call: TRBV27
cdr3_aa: CASSLSRGTEAFF
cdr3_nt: TGTGCCAGCAGTTTATCTCGCGGAACTGAAGCTTTCTTT

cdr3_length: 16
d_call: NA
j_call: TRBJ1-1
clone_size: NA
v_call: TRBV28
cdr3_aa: CASSLWAGSRNTEAFF
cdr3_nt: TGTGCCAGCAGTTTATGGGCGGGGTCTAGGAACACTGAAGCTTTCTTT

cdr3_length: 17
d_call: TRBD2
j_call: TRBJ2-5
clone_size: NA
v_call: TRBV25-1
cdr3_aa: CASSGWTSGRAGETQYF
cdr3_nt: TGTGCCAGCAGTGGATGGACTAGCGGGAGGGCCGGGGAGACCCAGTACTTC

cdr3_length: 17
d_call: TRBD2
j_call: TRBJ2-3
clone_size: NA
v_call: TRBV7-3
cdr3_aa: CASSLTSMAGVGDTQYF
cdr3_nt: TGTGCCAGCAGCTTAACGAGTATGGCGGGGGTAGGGGATACGCAGTATTTT

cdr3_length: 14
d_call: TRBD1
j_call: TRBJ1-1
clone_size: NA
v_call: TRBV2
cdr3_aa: CASSSTGRDTEAFF
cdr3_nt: TGTGCCAGCAGCTCGACAGGGCGGGACACTGAAGCTTTCTTT